The table lists the clone carrying this TCR beta chain with a few counts. The antigen remains undetermined. The CDR3 has 16 residues. Per the germline V gene, CDR1 is DFQATT and CDR2 is SNEGSKA (reference sequence). V trimming: 3 bases; J trimming: 4 bases; junction bases outside the gene matches: 11. This sample was included in a study of vaccination and CD4 T cells after COVID-19. CD4+ T cells that had been cultured provided DNA sequenced with the Oncomine TCR Beta short-read assay. A single record per CDR3 protein comes from TCRdb applying MiXCR to the PCR reads. The sample carries 9,500 to 15,000 distinct CDR3 sequences, 50% recorded once. General study points: The median count of SARS-CoV-2-reactive clonotypes rose from roughly 21 to 40, not significantly. The authors studied relatively few convalescent patients and analyzed no early post-infection timepoints.

Treatment meaning: roughly nine-day PBMC culture with coronavirus spike peptide pools or control peptides (ViraFEST assay). The chain couples TRBV20-1 to TRBJ2-3, with 9 bases lining up with TRBD2. The sequence was collected from a human donor who had recovered from COVID-19. Sequenced sample: CD4+ T cells from blood, cultured in vitro. Here the CDR3 reads CSARAVRGRGSDTQYF. The CDR3 DNA reads TGCAGTGCTAGGGCCGTGCGCGGGAGGGGGTCAGATACGCAGTATTTT.